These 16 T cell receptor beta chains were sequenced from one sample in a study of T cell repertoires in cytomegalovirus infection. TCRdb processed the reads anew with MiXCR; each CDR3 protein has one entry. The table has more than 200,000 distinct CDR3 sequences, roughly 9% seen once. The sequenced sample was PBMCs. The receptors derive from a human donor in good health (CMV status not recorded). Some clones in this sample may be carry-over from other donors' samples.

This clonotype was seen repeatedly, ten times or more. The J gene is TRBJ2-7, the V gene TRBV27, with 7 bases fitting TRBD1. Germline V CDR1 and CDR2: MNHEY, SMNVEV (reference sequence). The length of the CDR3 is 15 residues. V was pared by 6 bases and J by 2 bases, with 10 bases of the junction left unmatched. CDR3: CASRSDRQSPYEQYF. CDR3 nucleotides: TGTGCCAGCAGATCGGACAGGCAGAGCCCCTACGAGCAGTACTTC.

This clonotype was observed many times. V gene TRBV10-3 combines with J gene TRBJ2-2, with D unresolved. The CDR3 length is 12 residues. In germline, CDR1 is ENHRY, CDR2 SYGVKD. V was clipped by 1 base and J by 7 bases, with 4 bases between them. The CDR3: CAISEFIGELFF. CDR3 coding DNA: TGTGCCATCAGTGAGTTCATCGGGGAGCTGTTTTTT.

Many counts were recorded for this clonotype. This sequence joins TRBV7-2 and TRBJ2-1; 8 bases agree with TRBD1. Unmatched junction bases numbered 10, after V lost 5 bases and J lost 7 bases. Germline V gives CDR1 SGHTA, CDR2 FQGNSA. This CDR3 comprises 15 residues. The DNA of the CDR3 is TGTGCCAGCAGCCAATATTCAGGGGGCCGGAATGAGCAGTTCTTC. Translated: CASSQYSGGRNEQFF. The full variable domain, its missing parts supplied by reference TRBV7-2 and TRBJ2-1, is GAGVSQSPSNKVTEKGKDVELRCDPISGHTALYWYRQSLGQGLEFLIYFQGNSAPDKSGLPSDRFSAERTGGSVSTLTIQRTQQEDSAVYLCASSQYSGGRNEQFFGPGTRLTVL.

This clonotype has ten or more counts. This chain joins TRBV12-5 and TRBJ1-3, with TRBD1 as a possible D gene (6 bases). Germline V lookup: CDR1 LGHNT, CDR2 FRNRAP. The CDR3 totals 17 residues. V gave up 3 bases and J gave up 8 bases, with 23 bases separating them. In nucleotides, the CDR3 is TGTGCTAGTGGTTTTGCGCTTCGGTCACAGGGACGGGACACCATATATTTT. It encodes CASGFALRSQGRDTIYF.

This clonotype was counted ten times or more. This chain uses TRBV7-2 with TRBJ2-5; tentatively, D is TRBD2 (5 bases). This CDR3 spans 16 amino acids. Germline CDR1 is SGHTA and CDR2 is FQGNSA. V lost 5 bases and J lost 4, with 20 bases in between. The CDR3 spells CASSVTPLGPPETQYF. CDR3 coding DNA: TGTGCCAGCAGCGTAACCCCACTAGGGCCCCCAGAGACCCAGTACTTC. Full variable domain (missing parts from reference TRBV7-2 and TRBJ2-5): GAGVSQSPSNKVTEKGKDVELRCDPISGHTALYWYRQSLGQGLEFLIYFQGNSAPDKSGLPSDRFSAERTGGSVSTLTIQRTQQEDSAVYLCASSVTPLGPPETQYFGPGTRLLVL.

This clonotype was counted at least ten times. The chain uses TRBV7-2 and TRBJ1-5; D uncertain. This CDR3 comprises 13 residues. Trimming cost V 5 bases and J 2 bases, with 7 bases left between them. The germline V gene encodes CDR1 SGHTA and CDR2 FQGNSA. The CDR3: CASSLARNQPQHF. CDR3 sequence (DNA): TGTGCCAGCAGCCTCGCGCGCAATCAGCCCCAGCATTTT. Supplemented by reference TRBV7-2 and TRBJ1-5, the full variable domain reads GAGVSQSPSNKVTEKGKDVELRCDPISGHTALYWYRQSLGQGLEFLIYFQGNSAPDKSGLPSDRFSAERTGGSVSTLTIQRTQQEDSAVYLCASSLARNQPQHFGDGTRLSIL.

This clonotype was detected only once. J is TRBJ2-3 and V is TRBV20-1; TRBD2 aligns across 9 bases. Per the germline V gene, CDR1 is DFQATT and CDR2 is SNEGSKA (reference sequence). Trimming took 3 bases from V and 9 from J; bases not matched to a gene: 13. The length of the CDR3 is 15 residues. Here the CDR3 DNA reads TGCAGTGCTAGGATTCGTAGCGGGAGAACGAGGACGCAGTATTTT. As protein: CSARIRSGRTRTQYF.

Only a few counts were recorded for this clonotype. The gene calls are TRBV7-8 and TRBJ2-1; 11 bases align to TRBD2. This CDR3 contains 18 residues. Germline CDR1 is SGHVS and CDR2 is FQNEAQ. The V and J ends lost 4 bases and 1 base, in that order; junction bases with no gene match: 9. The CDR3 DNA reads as TGTGCCAGCAGCTCGGGGGCACTAGCGGGGGAGTCCTACAATGAGCAGTTCTTC. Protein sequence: CASSSGALAGESYNEQFF.

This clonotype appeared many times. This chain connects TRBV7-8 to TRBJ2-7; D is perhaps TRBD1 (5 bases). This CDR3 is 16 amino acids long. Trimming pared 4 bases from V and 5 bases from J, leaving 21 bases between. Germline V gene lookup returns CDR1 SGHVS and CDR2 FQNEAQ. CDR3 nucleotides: TGTGCCAGCAGCTCCTTCATGGCAGGGAACGTCCACGAGCAGTACTTC. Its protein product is CASSSFMAGNVHEQYF.

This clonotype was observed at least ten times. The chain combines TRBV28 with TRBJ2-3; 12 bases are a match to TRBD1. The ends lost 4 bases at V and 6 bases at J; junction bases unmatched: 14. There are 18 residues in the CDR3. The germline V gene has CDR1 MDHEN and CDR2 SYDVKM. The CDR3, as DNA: TGTGCCAGCAGTTCTCCCGACGCCGGGACAGGGGGCTGGGATACGCAGTATTTT. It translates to CASSSPDAGTGGWDTQYF.

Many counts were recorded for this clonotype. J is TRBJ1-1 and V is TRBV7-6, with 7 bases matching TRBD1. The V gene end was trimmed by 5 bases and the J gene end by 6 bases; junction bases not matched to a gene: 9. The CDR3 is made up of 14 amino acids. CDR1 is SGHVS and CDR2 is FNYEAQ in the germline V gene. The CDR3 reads CASSPAGGRAEAFF. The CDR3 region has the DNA TGTGCCAGCAGCCCGGCAGGGGGTAGGGCTGAAGCTTTCTTT.

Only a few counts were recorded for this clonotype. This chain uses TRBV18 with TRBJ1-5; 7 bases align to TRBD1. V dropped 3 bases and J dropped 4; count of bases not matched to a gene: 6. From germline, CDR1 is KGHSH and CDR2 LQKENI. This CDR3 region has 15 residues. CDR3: CASSPVGQPNQPQHF. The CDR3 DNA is TGTGCCAGCTCACCCGTGGGACAGCCTAATCAGCCCCAGCATTTT. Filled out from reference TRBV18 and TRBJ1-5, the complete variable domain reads NAGVMQNPRHLVRRRGQEARLRCSPMKGHSHVYWYRQLPEEGLKFMVYLQKENIIDESGMPKERFSAEFPKEGPSILRIQQVVRGDSAAYFCASSPVGQPNQPQHFGDGTRLSIL.

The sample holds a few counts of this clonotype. CDR3 coding DNA: TGCAGTGCTGAATCTCACCGGGACAGGGGAGGTGAAGCTTTCTTT. It yields the protein CSAESHRDRGGEAFF. The chain couples TRBV20-1 to TRBJ1-1; 10 bases map to TRBD1. There are 15 residues in the CDR3. Germline trimming cut 5 bases from V and 7 bases from J; bases unmatched to any gene: 13. CDR1 is DFQATT, CDR2 SNEGSKA, per germline (reference sequence).

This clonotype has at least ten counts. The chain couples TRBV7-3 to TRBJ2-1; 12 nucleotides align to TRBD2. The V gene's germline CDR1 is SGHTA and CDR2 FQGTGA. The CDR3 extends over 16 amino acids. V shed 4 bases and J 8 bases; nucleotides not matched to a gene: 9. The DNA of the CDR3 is TGTGCCAGCAGCTCCACTTCTAGCGGGGGGGCCGATGAGCAGTTCTTC. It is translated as CASSSTSSGGADEQFF. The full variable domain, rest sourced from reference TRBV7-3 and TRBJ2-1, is GAGVSQTPSNKVTEKGKYVELRCDPISGHTALYWYRQSLGQGPEFLIYFQGTGAADDSGLPNDRFFAVRPEGSVSTLKIQRTERGDSAVYLCASSSTSSGGADEQFFGPGTRLTVL.

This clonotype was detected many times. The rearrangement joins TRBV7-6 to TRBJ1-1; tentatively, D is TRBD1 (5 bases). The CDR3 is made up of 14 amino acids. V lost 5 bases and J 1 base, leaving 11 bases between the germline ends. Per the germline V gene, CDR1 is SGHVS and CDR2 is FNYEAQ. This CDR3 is CASSNPGGNTEAFF. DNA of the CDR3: TGTGCCAGCAGCAATCCGGGGGGGAACACTGAAGCTTTCTTT. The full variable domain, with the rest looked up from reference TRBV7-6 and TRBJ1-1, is GAGVSQSPRYKVTKRGQDVALRCDPISGHVSLYWYRQALGQGPEFLTYFNYEAQQDKSGLPNDRFSAERPEGSISTLTIQRTEQRDSAMYRCASSNPGGNTEAFFGQGTRLTVV.

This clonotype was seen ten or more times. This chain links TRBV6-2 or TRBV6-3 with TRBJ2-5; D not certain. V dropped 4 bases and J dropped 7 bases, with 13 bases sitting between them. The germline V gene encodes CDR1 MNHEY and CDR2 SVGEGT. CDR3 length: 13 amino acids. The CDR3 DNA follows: TGTGCCAGCAGTTCGGCCCGTAAGGGGACCCAGTACTTC. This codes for CASSSARKGTQYF.